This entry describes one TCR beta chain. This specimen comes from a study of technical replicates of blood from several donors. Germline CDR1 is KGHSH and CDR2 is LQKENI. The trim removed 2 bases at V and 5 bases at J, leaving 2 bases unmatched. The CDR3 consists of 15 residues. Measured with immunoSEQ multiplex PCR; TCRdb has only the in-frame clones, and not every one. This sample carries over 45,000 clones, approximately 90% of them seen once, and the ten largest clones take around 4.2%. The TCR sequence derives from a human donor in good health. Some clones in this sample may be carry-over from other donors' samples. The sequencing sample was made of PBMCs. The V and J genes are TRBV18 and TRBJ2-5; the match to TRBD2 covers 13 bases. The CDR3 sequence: CASSPGTSGVETQYF. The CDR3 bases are TGTGCCAGCTCACCAGGGACTAGCGGGGTGGAGACCCAGTACTTC. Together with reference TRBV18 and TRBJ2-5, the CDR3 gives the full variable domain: NAGVMQNPRHLVRRRGQEARLRCSPMKGHSHVYWYRQLPEEGLKFMVYLQKENIIDESGMPKERFSAEFPKEGPSILRIQQVVRGDSAAYFCASSPGTSGVETQYFGPGTRLLVL.